One sample yielded the 20 T cell receptor beta chains listed below, sequenced in a study of blood T cell repertoires in COVID-19. TCRdb keeps only in-frame clones here, not all; method: immunoSEQ multiplex PCR. The table has hundreds of thousands of clones, 89% seen once. Sequencing was done on a sample of PBMCs or T cells enriched from blood (not recorded which). The receptors originated from a woman in her thirties with acute COVID-19.

This clone has just one count. This chain connects TRBV2 to TRBJ2-7; D ambiguous. Germline values: CDR1 SNHLY, CDR2 FYNNEI. The CDR3 length is 12 residues. Trimming stripped 7 bases from V and 3 bases from J, with 10 bases between. Written as DNA, the CDR3 is TGTGCCAGCACGCCCAGCGACTACGAGCAGTACTTC. Its translation is CASTPSDYEQYF.

V is TRBV5-5 and J is TRBJ2-7, with D possibly being TRBD1 (5 bases). The CDR3 has 15 amino acids. Looked up from germline, CDR1 is SGHKS and CDR2 is YYEKEE (reference sequence). V was clipped by 3 bases and J by 6 bases, with 19 bases between them. The CDR3: CASSSPAVTVGEQYF. The CDR3 DNA sequence: TGTGCCAGCAGCTCTCCCGCAGTGACAGTAGGCGAGCAGTACTTC.

The chain uses TRBV10-1 and TRBJ2-1; D possibly corresponds to TRBD2 (5 bases). This CDR3 is 17 amino acids long. The ends were cut back, 3 bases at V and 4 bases at J, with 19 bases in the middle. Germline V CDR1 and CDR2: WNHNN, SYGVQD (reference sequence). CDR3 sequence (DNA): TGCGCCAGCAGTGATCGGGATGGAGCCCTCCATTACAATGAGCAGTTCTTC. Amino acid sequence: CASSDRDGALHYNEQFF.

The rearrangement joins TRBV18 to TRBJ1-2; D remains unclear. V was cut by 3 bases and J by 2 bases, with 16 bases left in between. The CDR3 runs to 16 residues. Per the germline V gene, CDR1 is KGHSH and CDR2 is LQKENI. The CDR3 region is CASSPETLRVNYGYTF. CDR3 sequence (DNA): TGTGCCAGCTCACCTGAGACACTGAGGGTAAACTATGGCTACACCTTC.

The V and J genes are TRBV24-1 and TRBJ2-1; TRBD2 is a possible D gene (5 bases). V gave up 6 bases and J gave up 6 bases, with 8 bases separating them. CDR3 size: 12 residues. Germline CDR1 KGHDR, CDR2 SFDVKD. CDR3 coding DNA: TGTGCCACCAGTATGAGGGTCAATGAGCAGTTCTTC. This translates into CATSMRVNEQFF.

This clone came up once. The V and J genes are TRBV6-1 and TRBJ2-6; 9 bases are shared with TRBD1. Germline lookup yields CDR1 MNHNS and CDR2 SASEGT. Trimming removed 3 bases from V and 1 base from J; junction bases left unmatched: 7. This CDR3 is 18 amino acids long. CDR3 loop: CASSDNRGRLSGANVLTF. CDR3 DNA: TGTGCCAGCAGTGATAACAGGGGGCGCTTGTCTGGGGCCAACGTCCTGACTTTC.

The V call is TRBV6-2 or TRBV6-3, the J call TRBJ1-1; D gene uncertain. From germline, CDR1 is MNHEY and CDR2 SVGEGT. The CDR3 sequence is 13 residues long. Trimming took 4 bases from V and 7 from J, leaving 13 bases between them. CDR3 nucleotide sequence: TGTGCCAGCAGTTGGTTCGGGTCGGTTGAAGCTTTCTTT. This encodes CASSWFGSVEAFF.

The V call is TRBV2, the J call TRBJ2-7; 10 nucleotides line up with TRBD2. V was clipped by 11 bases and J by 0 bases; unmatched bases: 16. The CDR3 sequence is 17 residues long. The germline V gene encodes CDR1 SNHLY and CDR2 FYNNEI. The CDR3 DNA is TGTGCCGGTTTGGAGGGTTCACTAGCGGGGTCCTCCTACGAGCAGTACTTC. Protein: CAGLEGSLAGSSYEQYF.

This sequence joins TRBV12-5 and TRBJ1-5; D perhaps matches TRBD1 (6 bases). The ends were cut back, 5 bases at V and 3 bases at J, with 17 bases in the middle. From germline, CDR1 is LGHNT and CDR2 FRNRAP. The CDR3 contains 16 residues. The CDR3 DNA sequence: TGTGCTAGTGGTCCCCCGAACAGGGAACCCAATCAGCCCCAGCATTTT. Translated: CASGPPNREPNQPQHF. The full variable domain, in which reference TRBV12-5 and TRBJ1-5 provide the parts outside the CDR3, is DARVTQTPRHKVTEMGQEVTMRCQPILGHNTVFWYRQTMMQGLELLAYFRNRAPLDDSGMPKDRFSAEMPDATLATLKIQPSEPRDSAVYFCASGPPNREPNQPQHFGDGTRLSIL.

The chain uses TRBV19 and TRBJ1-5, with D perhaps matching TRBD1 (6 bases). Between the trimmed V and J ends, which lost 7 bases and 3 bases, there was a span of 7 bases. CDR3 size: 12 residues. Germline V gene lookup returns CDR1 LNHDA and CDR2 SQIVND (reference sequence). For the CDR3, the DNA is TGTGCCAGTAACAGGGTCAATCAGCCCCAGCATTTT. It is translated as CASNRVNQPQHF.

The CDR3 loop reads CASSSSRQGTGELFF. The CDR3 DNA follows: TGTGCCAGCAGTTCCAGTCGACAGGGCACCGGGGAGCTGTTTTTT. This chain joins TRBV28 and TRBJ2-2; 7 bases line up with TRBD1. The CDR3 has 15 residues. Germline V gene lookup returns CDR1 MDHEN and CDR2 SYDVKM. V lost 4 bases and J lost 4; bases outside the gene matches: 6.

This sequence joins TRBV7-9 and TRBJ2-7, with 10 bases lining up with TRBD1. CDR3 length: 14 residues. Losses at the gene ends were 5 bases for V and 5 bases for J; bases not matched to a gene: 6. Germline CDR1 is SEHNR and CDR2 is FQNEAQ (reference sequence). CDR3 nucleotide sequence: TGTGCCAGCAGCCTTGACAGGGGGCCCAACGAGCAGTACTTC. Translation gives CASSLDRGPNEQYF.

The chain employs TRBV19 and TRBJ1-3; D unresolved. V was pared by 5 bases and J by 8 bases, with 10 bases between. From germline, CDR1 is LNHDA and CDR2 SQIVND (reference sequence). There are 12 residues in the CDR3. DNA of the CDR3: TGTGCCAGTAGTTTGTCGCGGCACACCATATATTTT. Residues: CASSLSRHTIYF.

This chain joins TRBV30 and TRBJ2-7, with D tentatively TRBD2 (5 bases). Trimming removed 3 bases at V and 3 bases at J, with 9 bases between. This CDR3 is built from 12 residues. Germline V CDR1 and CDR2: GTSNPN, SVGIG (reference sequence). The CDR3: CAWRAGNYEQYF. The DNA for the CDR3 is TGTGCCTGGAGAGCCGGGAACTACGAGCAGTACTTC.

In this sample, this clone turned up once. The chain uses TRBV2 and TRBJ1-5; D ambiguous. Trimming stripped 6 bases from V and 4 bases from J, with 13 bases between. The CDR3 extends over 14 amino acids. In germline, CDR1 is SNHLY, CDR2 FYNNEI. CDR3: CASSPGTWNQPQHF. The CDR3 DNA reads as TGTGCCAGCAGCCCGGGAACGTGGAATCAGCCCCAGCATTTT.

The chain carries TRBV5-1 and TRBJ1-4; no clear D gene. Trimming left V 4 bases short and J 5 bases short, with 12 bases between. CDR3 length: 14 residues. The V gene's germline CDR1 is SGHRS and CDR2 YFSETQ. The CDR3 loop is CASSRPGENEKLFF. The CDR3 nucleotides are TGCGCCAGCAGCAGACCCGGGGAGAATGAAAAACTGTTTTTT.

V gene TRBV5-1 combines with J gene TRBJ1-1, with a possible D match to TRBD1 (6 bases). Germline CDR1 is SGHRS and CDR2 is YFSETQ. This CDR3 comprises 18 residues. Trimming stripped 0 bases from V and 6 bases from J, with 24 bases between. The CDR3 reads CASSLEGLGQRSFAEAFF. The DNA of the CDR3 is TGCGCCAGCAGCTTGGAAGGCTTGGGACAAAGAAGTTTCGCTGAAGCTTTCTTT.

This chain links TRBV5-1 with TRBJ2-3; D might be TRBD1 (5 bases). The ends were cut back, 4 bases at V and 5 bases at J, with 14 bases in the middle. The CDR3 spans 14 residues. CDR1 SGHRS and CDR2 YFSETQ come from the germline V gene. The CDR3 reads CASSRAGYQDTQYF. CDR3 DNA: TGCGCCAGCAGCCGGGCAGGGTATCAAGATACGCAGTATTTT.

CDR3 residues: CASSPYPDSSYNSPLHF. CDR3 DNA sequence: TGTGCCAGTAGCCCTTATCCGGACTCCTCCTATAATTCACCCCTCCACTTT. The J gene is TRBJ1-6, the V gene TRBV19; D is unresolved. The CDR3 contains 17 residues. Looked up from germline, CDR1 is LNHDA and CDR2 is SQIVND (reference sequence). V dropped 6 bases and J dropped 0 bases, with 15 bases sitting between them.

The V call is TRBV5-1, the J call TRBJ1-3, with D uncertain. The V gene lost 4 bases and the J gene lost 0 bases, with 20 bases spanning the gap. CDR3 length equals 18 residues. Germline V gene lookup returns CDR1 SGHRS and CDR2 YFSETQ. The CDR3 loop is CASSARGVMQSSGNTIYF. DNA for the CDR3: TGCGCCAGCAGCGCCCGGGGAGTCATGCAAAGCTCTGGAAACACCATATATTTT.